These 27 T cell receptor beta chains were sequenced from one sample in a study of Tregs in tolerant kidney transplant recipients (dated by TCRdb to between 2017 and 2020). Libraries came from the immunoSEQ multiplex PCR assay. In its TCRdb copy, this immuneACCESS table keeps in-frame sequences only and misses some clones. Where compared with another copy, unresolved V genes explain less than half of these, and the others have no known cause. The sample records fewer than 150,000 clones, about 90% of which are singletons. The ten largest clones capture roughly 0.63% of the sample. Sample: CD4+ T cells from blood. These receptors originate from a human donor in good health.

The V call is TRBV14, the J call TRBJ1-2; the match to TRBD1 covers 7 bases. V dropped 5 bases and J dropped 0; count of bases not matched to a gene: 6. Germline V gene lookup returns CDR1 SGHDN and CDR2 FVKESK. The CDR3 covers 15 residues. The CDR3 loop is CASSARGQPNYGYTF. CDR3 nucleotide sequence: TGTGCCAGCAGCGCTCGGGGACAGCCTAACTATGGCTACACCTTC. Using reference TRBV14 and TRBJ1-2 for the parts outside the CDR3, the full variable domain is EAGVTQFPSHSVIEKGQTVTLRCDPISGHDNLYWYRRVMGKEIKFLLHFVKESKQDESGMPNNRFLAERTGGTYSTLKVQPAELEDSGVYFCASSARGQPNYGYTFGSGTRLTVV.

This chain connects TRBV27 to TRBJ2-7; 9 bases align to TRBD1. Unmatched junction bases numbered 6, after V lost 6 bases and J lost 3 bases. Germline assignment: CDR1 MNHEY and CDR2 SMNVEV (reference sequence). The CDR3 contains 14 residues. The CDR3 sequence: CASSRDRDIYEQYF. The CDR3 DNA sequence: TGTGCCAGCAGCCGGGACAGGGATATCTACGAGCAGTACTTC.

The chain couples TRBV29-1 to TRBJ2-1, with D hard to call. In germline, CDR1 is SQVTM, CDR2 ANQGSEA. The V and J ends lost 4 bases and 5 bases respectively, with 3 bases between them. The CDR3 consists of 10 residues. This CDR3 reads CSVGDNEQFF. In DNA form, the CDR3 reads TGCAGCGTTGGGGACAATGAGCAGTTCTTC.

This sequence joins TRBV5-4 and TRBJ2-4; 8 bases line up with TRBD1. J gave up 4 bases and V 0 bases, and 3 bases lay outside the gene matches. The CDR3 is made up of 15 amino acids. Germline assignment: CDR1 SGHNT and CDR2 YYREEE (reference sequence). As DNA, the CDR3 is TGTGCCAGCAGCTTGGGTGGGACAGGAAAAAACATTCAGTACTTC. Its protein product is CASSLGGTGKNIQYF.

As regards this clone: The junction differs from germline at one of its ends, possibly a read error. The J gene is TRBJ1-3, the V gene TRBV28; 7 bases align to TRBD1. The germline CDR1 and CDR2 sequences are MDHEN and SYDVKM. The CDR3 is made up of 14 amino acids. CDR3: CASSLGQSENTIYF. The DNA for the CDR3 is TGTGCCAGCAGTTTGGGACAGTCTGAAAACACCATATATTTT. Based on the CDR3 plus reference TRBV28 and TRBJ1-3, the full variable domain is DVKVTQSSRYLVKRTGEKVFLECVQDMDHENMFWYRQDPGLGLRLIYFSYDVKMKEKGDIPEGYSVSREKKERFSLILESASTNQTSMYLCASSLGQSENTIYFGEGSWLTVV.

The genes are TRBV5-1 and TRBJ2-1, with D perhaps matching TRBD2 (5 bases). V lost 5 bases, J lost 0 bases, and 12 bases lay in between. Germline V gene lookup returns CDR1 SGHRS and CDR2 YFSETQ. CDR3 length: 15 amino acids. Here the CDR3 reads CASRQSGSSYNEQFF. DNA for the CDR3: TGCGCCAGCAGACAAAGCGGAAGCTCCTACAATGAGCAGTTCTTC.

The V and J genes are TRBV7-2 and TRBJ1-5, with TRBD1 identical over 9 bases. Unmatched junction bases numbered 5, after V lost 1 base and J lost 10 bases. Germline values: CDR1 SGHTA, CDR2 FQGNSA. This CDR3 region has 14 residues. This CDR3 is CASSLVRTGVPQHF. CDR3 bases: TGTGCCAGCAGCTTAGTGAGGACAGGGGTTCCCCAGCATTTT.

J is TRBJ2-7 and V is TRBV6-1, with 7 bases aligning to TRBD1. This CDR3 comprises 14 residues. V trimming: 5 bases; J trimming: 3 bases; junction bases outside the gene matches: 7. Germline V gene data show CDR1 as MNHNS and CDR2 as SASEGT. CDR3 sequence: CASSTGTVFYEQYF. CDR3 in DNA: TGTGCCAGCAGTACCGGGACAGTATTCTACGAGCAGTACTTC.

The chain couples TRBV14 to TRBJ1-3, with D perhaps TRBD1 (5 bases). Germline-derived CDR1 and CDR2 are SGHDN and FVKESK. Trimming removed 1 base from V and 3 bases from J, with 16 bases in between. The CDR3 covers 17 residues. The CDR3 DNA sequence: TGTGCCAGCAGCCAAGCGGGTCAGGGAATCCGTGGAAACACCATATATTTT. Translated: CASSQAGQGIRGNTIYF.

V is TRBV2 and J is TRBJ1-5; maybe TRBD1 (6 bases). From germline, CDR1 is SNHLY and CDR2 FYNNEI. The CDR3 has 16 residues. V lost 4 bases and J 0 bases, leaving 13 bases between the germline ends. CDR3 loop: CASSGGGHSSNQPQHF. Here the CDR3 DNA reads TGTGCCAGCAGTGGGGGGGGACATTCTAGCAATCAGCCCCAGCATTTT.

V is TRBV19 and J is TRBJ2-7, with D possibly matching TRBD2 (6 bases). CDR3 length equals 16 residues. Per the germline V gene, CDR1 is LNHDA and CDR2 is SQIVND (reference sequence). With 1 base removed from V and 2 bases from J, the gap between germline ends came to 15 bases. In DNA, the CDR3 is TGTGCCAGTAGTATAGGAAGCCTAGCGACCGCCTACGAGCAGTACTTC. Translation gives CASSIGSLATAYEQYF. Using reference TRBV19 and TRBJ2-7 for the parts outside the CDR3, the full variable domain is DGGITQSPKYLFRKEGQNVTLSCEQNLNHDAMYWYRQDPGQGLRLIYYSQIVNDFQKGDIAEGYSVSREKKESFPLTVTSAQKNPTAFYLCASSIGSLATAYEQYFGPGTRLTVT.

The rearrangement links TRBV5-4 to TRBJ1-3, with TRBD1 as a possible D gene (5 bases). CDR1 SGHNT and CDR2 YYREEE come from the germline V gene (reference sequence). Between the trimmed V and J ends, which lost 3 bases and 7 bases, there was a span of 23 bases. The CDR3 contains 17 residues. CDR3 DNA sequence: TGTGCCAGCAGCTCCCCCCAGGTGGGGCAGGGTACGAACACCATATATTTT. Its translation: CASSSPQVGQGTNTIYF.

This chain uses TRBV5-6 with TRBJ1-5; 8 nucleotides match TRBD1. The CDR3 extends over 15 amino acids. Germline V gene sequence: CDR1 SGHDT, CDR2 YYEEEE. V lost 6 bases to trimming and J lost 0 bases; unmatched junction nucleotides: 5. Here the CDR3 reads CASTKGQASNQPQHF. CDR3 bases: TGTGCCAGCACAAAGGGACAGGCTAGCAATCAGCCCCAGCATTTT.

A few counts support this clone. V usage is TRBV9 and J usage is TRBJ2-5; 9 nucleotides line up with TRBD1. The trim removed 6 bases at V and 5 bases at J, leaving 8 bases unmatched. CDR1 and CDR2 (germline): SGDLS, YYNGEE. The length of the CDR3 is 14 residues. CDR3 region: CASTLTGGGETQYF. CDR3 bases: TGTGCCAGCACCTTGACAGGGGGAGGCGAGACCCAGTACTTC.

DNA of the CDR3: TGTGCCAGCAGCAACCCGGGGGACAGTGAGCAGTTCTTC. Amino acid sequence: CASSNPGDSEQFF. The rearrangement links TRBV6-5 to TRBJ2-1; a weak D match, TRBD1 (7 bases). Germline CDR1 is MNHEY and CDR2 is SVGAGI. Between the trimmed V and J ends, which lost 6 bases and 9 bases, there was a span of 15 bases. This CDR3 has 13 residues.

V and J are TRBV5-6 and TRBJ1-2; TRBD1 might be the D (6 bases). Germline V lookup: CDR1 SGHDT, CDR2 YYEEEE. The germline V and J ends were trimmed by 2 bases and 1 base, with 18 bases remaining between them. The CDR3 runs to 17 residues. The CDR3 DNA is TGTGCCAGCAGCTTTGCAGGGGAGGGTGGCTATAACTATGGCTACACCTTC. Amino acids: CASSFAGEGGYNYGYTF.

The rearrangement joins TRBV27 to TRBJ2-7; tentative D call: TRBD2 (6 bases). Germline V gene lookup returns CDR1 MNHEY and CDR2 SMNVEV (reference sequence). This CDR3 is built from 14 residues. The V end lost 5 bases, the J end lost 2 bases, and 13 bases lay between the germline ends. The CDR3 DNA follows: TGTGCCAGCAGTCCCCGGACTATTCCCTACGAGCAGTACTTC. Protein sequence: CASSPRTIPYEQYF.

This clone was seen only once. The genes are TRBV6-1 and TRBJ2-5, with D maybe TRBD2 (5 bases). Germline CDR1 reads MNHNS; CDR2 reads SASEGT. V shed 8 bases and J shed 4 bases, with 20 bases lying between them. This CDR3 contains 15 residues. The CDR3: CASGLTLLEAETQYF. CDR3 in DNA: TGTGCCAGCGGCCTGACTCTACTAGAAGCAGAGACCCAGTACTTC.

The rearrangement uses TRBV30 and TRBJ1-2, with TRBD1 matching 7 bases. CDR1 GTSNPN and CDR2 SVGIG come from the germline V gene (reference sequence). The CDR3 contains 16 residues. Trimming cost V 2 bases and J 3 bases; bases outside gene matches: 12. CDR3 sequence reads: CAWSRLGAGGDYGYTF. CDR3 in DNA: TGTGCCTGGAGTAGGTTAGGGGCAGGGGGTGACTATGGCTACACCTTC.

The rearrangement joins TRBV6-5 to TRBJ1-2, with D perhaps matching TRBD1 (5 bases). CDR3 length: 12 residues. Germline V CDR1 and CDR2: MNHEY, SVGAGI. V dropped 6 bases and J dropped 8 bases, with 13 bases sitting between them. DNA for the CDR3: TGTGCCAGCAGCGCAAAACAGGAAGGCTACACCTTC. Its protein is CASSAKQEGYTF.

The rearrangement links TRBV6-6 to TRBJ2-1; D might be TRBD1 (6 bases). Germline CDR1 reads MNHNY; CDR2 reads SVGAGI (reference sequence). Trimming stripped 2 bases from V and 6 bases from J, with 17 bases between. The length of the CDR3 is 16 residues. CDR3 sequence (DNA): TGTGCCAGCAGTTACGGGGGCAGGGCCCCCCCCAATGAGCAGTTCTTC. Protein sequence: CASSYGGRAPPNEQFF.

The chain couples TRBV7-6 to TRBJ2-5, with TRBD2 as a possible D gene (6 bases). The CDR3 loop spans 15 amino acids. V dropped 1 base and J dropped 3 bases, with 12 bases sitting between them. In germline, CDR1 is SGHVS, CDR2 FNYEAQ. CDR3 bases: TGTGCCAGCAGCTTAGGTGGAGGGAGAGAAGAGACCCAGTACTTC. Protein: CASSLGGGREETQYF.

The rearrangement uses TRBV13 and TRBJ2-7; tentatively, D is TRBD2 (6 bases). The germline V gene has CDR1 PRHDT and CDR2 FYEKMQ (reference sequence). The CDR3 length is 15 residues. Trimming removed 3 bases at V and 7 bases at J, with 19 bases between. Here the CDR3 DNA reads TGTGCCAGCAGCTTGCGGACTACCCAGATCCGGGAGCAGTACTTC. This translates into CASSLRTTQIREQYF.

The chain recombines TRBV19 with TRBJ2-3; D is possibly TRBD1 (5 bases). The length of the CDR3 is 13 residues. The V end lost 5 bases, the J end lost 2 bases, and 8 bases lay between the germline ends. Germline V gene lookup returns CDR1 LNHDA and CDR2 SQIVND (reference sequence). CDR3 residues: CASSPGHTDTQYF. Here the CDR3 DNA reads TGTGCCAGTAGTCCCGGACACACAGATACGCAGTATTTT. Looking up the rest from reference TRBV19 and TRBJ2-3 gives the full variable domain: DGGITQSPKYLFRKEGQNVTLSCEQNLNHDAMYWYRQDPGQGLRLIYYSQIVNDFQKGDIAEGYSVSREKKESFPLTVTSAQKNPTAFYLCASSPGHTDTQYFGPGTRLTVL.

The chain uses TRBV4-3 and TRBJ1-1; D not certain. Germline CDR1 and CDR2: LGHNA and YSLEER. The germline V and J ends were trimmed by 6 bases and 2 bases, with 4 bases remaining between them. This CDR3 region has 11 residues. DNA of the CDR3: TGCGCCAGCAGGTATAACACTGAAGCTTTCTTT. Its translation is CASRYNTEAFF.

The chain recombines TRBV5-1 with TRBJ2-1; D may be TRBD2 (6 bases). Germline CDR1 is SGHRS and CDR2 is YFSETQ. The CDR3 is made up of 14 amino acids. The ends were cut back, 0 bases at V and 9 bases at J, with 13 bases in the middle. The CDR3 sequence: CASSLGLLASEQFF. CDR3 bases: TGCGCCAGCAGCTTGGGCCTTCTAGCGAGTGAGCAGTTCTTC.

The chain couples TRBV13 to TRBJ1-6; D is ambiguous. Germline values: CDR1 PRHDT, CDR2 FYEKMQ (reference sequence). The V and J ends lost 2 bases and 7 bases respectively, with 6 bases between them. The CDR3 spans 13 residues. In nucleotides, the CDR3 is TGTGCCAGCAGCTTAACAAGGAATTCACCCCTCCACTTT. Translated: CASSLTRNSPLHF.